The 14 T cell receptor beta chains below all came from one sample that was sequenced in a study of blood T cell repertoires in COVID-19. Profiled with immunoSEQ multiplex PCR; TCRdb holds only in-frame clones, not every one. The table shows under 75,000 clones, with approximately 80% occurring only once. The specimen sequenced was peripheral blood. Receptor source: a woman in her seventies with acute or convalescent COVID-19.

The chain carries TRBV6-5 and TRBJ1-3, with D possibly TRBD1 on 5 matching bases. Germline lookup yields CDR1 MNHEY and CDR2 SVGAGI. The CDR3 consists of 15 residues. V was pared by 5 bases and J by 4 bases, with 15 bases between. The CDR3 bases are TGTGCCAGCAGTACCCCAGGGCGTTCGGGAAACACCATATATTTT. Translated: CASSTPGRSGNTIYF.

The chain recombines TRBV19 with TRBJ2-7; D is unresolved. Looked up from germline, CDR1 is LNHDA and CDR2 is SQIVND (reference sequence). V was pared by 5 bases and J by 8 bases, with 16 bases between. CDR3 size: 13 residues. The CDR3 nucleotides are TGTGCCAGTAGTCCGACATTTGGGTTTCAGCAGTACTTC. Protein sequence: CASSPTFGFQQYF. The full variable domain, completed using reference TRBV19 and TRBJ2-7, is DGGITQSPKYLFRKEGQNVTLSCEQNLNHDAMYWYRQDPGQGLRLIYYSQIVNDFQKGDIAEGYSVSREKKESFPLTVTSAQKNPTAFYLCASSPTFGFQQYFGPGTRLTVT.

The chain is built from TRBV27 and TRBJ1-2; D not resolved. There are 13 residues in the CDR3. The germline CDR1 and CDR2 sequences are MNHEY and SMNVEV (reference sequence). Deletions cut 3 bases from V and 0 bases from J, with 5 bases between. The CDR3 is CASSLAANYGYTF. CDR3 coding DNA: TGTGCCAGCAGTTTGGCAGCTAACTATGGCTACACCTTC.

V is TRBV3-1 (or the pseudogene TRBV3-2) and J is TRBJ2-5; TRBD1 matches 8 bases. The germline CDR1 and CDR2 sequences are LGHDT and YNNKEL (reference sequence). V gave up 2 bases and J gave up 2 bases; unmatched junction bases: 13. The CDR3 is made up of 18 amino acids. The CDR3 nucleotides are TGTGCCAGCAGCCAATTTGTAAGGCCCGGACAGGGTCAAGAGACCCAGTACTTC. Translating gives CASSQFVRPGQGQETQYF.

The chain combines TRBV19 with TRBJ1-5, with TRBD1 as a possible D gene (5 bases). Germline CDR1 and CDR2: LNHDA and SQIVND (reference sequence). Trimming removed 1 base from V and 0 bases from J, with 13 bases in between. This CDR3 spans 17 amino acids. The DNA of the CDR3 is TGTGCCAGTAGTATAGTAGACAGTTCGTATAGCAATCAGCCCCAGCATTTT. Protein sequence: CASSIVDSSYSNQPQHF.

The CDR3 DNA reads TGTGCCAGCAGTTTGCCGTCCGGGACTAGCGGGGGTAGGCAGTACTTC. Its protein is CASSLPSGTSGGRQYF. The chain has TRBV28 and TRBJ2-7; 14 bases line up with TRBD2. The CDR3 extends over 16 amino acids. V lost 3 bases and J lost 9; bases outside the gene matches: 10. The germline gives CDR1 MDHEN, CDR2 SYDVKM.

The chain couples TRBV5-6 to TRBJ2-1, with 11 bases identical to TRBD1. The CDR3 has 16 residues. Losses at the gene ends were 4 bases for V and 6 bases for J; bases not matched to a gene: 9. Germline V gene data show CDR1 as SGHDT and CDR2 as YYEEEE. The CDR3 is CASSRPGTGGSNEQFF. The CDR3 DNA is TGTGCCAGCAGCAGACCCGGGACAGGGGGGAGCAATGAGCAGTTCTTC.

This clone occurred many times. The chain is built from TRBV2 and TRBJ1-4, with TRBD1 matching over 8 bases. The CDR3 extends over 15 amino acids. Germline CDR1 is SNHLY and CDR2 is FYNNEI. J gave up 3 bases and V 6 bases, and 6 bases lay outside the gene matches. CDR3 in amino acids: CASRMEGQANEKLFF. The CDR3 bases are TGTGCCAGCAGAATGGAGGGACAGGCTAATGAAAAACTGTTTTTT.

The CDR3 coding sequence is TGTGCCAGCAGCAAAGACAGGGTGGACACCGGGGAGCTGTTTTTT. Its translation is CASSKDRVDTGELFF. The V and J genes are TRBV5-8 and TRBJ2-2; 7 nucleotides align to TRBD1. J gave up 3 bases and V 4 bases, and 6 bases lay outside the gene matches. Per the germline V gene, CDR1 is SGHTS and CDR2 is YDEGEE. The CDR3 contains 15 residues.

V gene TRBV7-9 combines with J gene TRBJ2-2; no clear D. Germline V CDR1 and CDR2: SEHNR, FQNEAQ (reference sequence). CDR3 length equals 13 residues. The V and J ends lost 5 bases and 0 bases respectively, with 4 bases between them. In DNA, the CDR3 is TGTGCCAGCAGCCTTTCGAACACCGGGGAGCTGTTTTTT. Translating it yields CASSLSNTGELFF.

The count of this clone is one. The chain links TRBV6-2 or TRBV6-3 to TRBJ1-1, with TRBD1 identical over 8 bases. The CDR3 runs 17 residues. Germline CDR1 reads MNHEY; CDR2 reads SVGEGT. V trimming: 0 bases; J trimming: 0 bases; junction bases outside the gene matches: 6. CDR3 in amino acids: CASSYSSGGLMNTEAFF. The CDR3 DNA is TGTGCCAGCAGTTACTCCTCAGGGGGCCTGATGAACACTGAAGCTTTCTTT.

The CDR3 nucleotides read TGTGCAAACAGGGGGGGGAGCGGCTACACCTTC. This encodes CANRGGSGYTF. The rearrangement joins TRBV28 to TRBJ1-2; TRBD1 agrees at 8 bases. Per germline, CDR1 MDHEN and CDR2 SYDVKM. CDR3 length: 11 amino acids.

The rearrangement links TRBV5-1 to TRBJ2-5, with D possibly matching TRBD2 (5 bases). CDR3 length: 14 residues. V was cut by 5 bases and J by 2 bases, with 13 bases left in between. Looked up from germline, CDR1 is SGHRS and CDR2 is YFSETQ. This CDR3 is CASSHGLIQETQYF. DNA of the CDR3: TGCGCCAGCAGTCATGGACTGATTCAAGAGACCCAGTACTTC.

DNA of the CDR3: TGTGCCAGAGCTTCAGGGGGGCGCTACGAGCAGTACTTC. Its translation: CARASGGRYEQYF. The chain joins TRBV7-3 to TRBJ2-7; possibly TRBD1 for D (7 bases). Trimming took off 9 bases at V and 3 bases at J, with 15 bases between the two ends. Per germline, CDR1 SGHTA and CDR2 FQGTGA. The CDR3 sequence is 13 residues long.